The clone carrying this T cell receptor beta chain was recorded only once. These data are taken from a study of shared clonotypes between healthy human individuals. Study summary: There were three CD4 naive, three CD4 memory, two CD8 naive and one CD8 memory plates per donor.

Some clones are missing from TCRdb's copy, which holds only in-frame ones; the method was immunoSEQ multiplex PCR. The data show about 1.1 million clones, with roughly 80% seen just once and 0.7% to 0.95% held by the top ten. CDR3 length equals 14 residues. With 1 base removed from V and 4 bases from J, the gap between germline ends came to 10 bases. Germline V lookup: CDR1 SGHRS, CDR2 YFSETQ. What was sequenced was memory CD4+ T cells from PBMCs. Subset noted: CD45RA-negative fraction. The chain recombines TRBV5-1 with TRBJ2-3; D call uncertain. The sequence came from a man aged 18 to 29 in good health. Some clones in this sample may be carry-over from other donors' samples. The CDR3 sequence is CASSLYSQSDTQYF. The DNA of the CDR3 is TGCGCCAGCAGCTTGTACTCCCAGTCAGATACGCAGTATTTT.